This T cell receptor (beta chain) is drawn from a study of blood T cell repertoires in COVID-19. Study at large: The United States, Italy and Spain were the sources of the acute and convalescent COVID-19 samples. T cells, B-cell-depleted T cells, or PBMCs provided the cDNA or gDNA that served as material.

This CDR3 has 18 residues. Unmatched junction bases numbered 9, after V lost 0 bases and J lost 1 base. Germline values: CDR1 MGHRA, CDR2 YSYEKL. Some clones are missing from TCRdb's copy, which holds only in-frame ones; the method was immunoSEQ multiplex PCR. The repertoire holds just under 350,000 clones, with roughly 90% as singletons. Sequencing was performed on peripheral blood. The rearrangement joins TRBV4-1 to TRBJ1-1, with 9 bases aligning to TRBD1. The receptor comes from a woman between 65 and 79 years old with COVID-19, enrolled during active disease. As DNA, the CDR3 is TGCGCCAGCAGCCAAGAACCGGGGACAGGGCCAGGGAACACTGAAGCTTTCTTT. Translated, it gives CASSQEPGTGPGNTEAFF.